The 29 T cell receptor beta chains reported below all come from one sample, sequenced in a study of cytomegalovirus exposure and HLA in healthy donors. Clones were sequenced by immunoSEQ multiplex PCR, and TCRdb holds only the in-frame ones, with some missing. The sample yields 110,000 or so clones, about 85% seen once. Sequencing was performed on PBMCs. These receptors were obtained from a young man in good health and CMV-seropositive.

The CDR3 reads CASSRWGVGDTEAFF. The CDR3 DNA reads TGTGCCAGCAGCCGGTGGGGGGTTGGGGACACTGAAGCTTTCTTT. This chain links TRBV7-9 with TRBJ1-1; D might be TRBD1 (5 bases). CDR1 is SEHNR, CDR2 FQNEAQ, per germline (reference sequence). Deletions cut 5 bases from V and 3 bases from J, with 16 bases between. CDR3 length equals 15 residues.

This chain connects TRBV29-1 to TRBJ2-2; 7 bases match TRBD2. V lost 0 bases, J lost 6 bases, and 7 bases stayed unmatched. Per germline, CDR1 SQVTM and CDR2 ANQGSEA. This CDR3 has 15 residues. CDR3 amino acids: CSVEEGGTHSGELFF. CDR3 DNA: TGCAGCGTTGAAGAGGGGGGGACGCATTCCGGGGAGCTGTTTTTT.

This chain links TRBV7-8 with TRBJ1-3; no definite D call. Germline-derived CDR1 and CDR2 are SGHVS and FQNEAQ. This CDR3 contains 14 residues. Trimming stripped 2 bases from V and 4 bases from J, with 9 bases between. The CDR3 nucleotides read TGTGCCAGCAGCTTAATTAGTTCGGGAAACACCATATATTTT. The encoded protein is CASSLISSGNTIYF.

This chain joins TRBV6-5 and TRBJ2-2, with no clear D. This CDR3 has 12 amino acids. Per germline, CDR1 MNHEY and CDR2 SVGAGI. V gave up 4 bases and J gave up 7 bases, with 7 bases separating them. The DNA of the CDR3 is TGTGCCAGCAGTTTGACAATCGGGGAGCTGTTTTTT. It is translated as CASSLTIGELFF.

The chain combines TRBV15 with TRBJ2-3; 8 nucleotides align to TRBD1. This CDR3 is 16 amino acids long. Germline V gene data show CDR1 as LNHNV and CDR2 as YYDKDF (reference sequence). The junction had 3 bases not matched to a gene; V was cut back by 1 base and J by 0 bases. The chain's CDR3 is CATSRGQGMSTDTQYF. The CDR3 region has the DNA TGTGCCACCAGCAGAGGACAGGGGATGAGCACAGATACGCAGTATTTT.

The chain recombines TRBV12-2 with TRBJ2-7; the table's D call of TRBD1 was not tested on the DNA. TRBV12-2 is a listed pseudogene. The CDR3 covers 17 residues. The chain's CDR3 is CASRLGALPADNYEQYF. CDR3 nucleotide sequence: TGTGCAAGTCGCTTAGGGGCCCTGCCGGCAGACAACTACGAGCAGTACTTC.

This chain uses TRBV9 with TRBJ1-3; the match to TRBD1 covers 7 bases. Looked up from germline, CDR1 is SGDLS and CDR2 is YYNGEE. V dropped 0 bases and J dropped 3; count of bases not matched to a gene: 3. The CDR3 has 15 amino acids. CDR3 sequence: CASSVDTGVGNTIYF. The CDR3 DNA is TGTGCCAGCAGCGTAGATACAGGGGTTGGAAACACCATATATTTT.

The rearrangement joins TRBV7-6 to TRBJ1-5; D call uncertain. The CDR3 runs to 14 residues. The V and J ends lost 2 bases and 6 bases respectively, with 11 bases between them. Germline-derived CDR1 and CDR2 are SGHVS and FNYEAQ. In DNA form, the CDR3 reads TGTGCCAGCAGCTTATACCCGCAGGCTCAGCCCCAGCATTTT. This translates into CASSLYPQAQPQHF.

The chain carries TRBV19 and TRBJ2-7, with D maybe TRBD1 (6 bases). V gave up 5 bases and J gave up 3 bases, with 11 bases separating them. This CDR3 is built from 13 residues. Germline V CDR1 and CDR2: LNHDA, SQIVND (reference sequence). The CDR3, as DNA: TGTGCCAGTAGTCGTGACAGGCTCTACGAGCAGTACTTC. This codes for CASSRDRLYEQYF.

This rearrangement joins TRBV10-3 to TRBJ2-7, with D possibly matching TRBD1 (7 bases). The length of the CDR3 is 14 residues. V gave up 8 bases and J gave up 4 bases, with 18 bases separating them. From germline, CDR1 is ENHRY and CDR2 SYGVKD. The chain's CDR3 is CAIGGLGQIYEQYF. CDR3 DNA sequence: TGTGCCATCGGGGGGCTGGGACAGATTTACGAGCAGTACTTC.

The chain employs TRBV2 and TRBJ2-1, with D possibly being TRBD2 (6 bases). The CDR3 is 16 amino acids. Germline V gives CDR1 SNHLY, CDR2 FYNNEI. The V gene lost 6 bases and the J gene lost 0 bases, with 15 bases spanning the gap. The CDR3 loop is CASREGTVHSYNEQFF. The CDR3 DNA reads TGTGCCAGCAGGGAGGGAACTGTACACTCCTACAATGAGCAGTTCTTC.

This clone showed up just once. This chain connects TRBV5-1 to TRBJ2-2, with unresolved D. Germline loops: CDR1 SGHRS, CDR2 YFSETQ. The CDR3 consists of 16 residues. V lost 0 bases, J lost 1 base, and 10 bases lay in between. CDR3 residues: CASSLAPVLNTGELFF. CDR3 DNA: TGCGCCAGCAGCTTGGCCCCGGTCCTGAACACCGGGGAGCTGTTTTTT.

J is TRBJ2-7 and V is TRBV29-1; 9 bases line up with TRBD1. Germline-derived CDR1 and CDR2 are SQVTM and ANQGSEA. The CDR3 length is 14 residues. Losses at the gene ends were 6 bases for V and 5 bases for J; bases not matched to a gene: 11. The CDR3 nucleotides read TGCAGCGTGCAAACCGGGACAGGGACCCACGAGCAGTACTTC. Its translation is CSVQTGTGTHEQYF.

CDR3 amino acids: CASSPPWGTGAYVEQYF. DNA of the CDR3: TGTGCCAGCAGCCCCCCCTGGGGGACAGGGGCCTACGTTGAGCAGTACTTC. The rearrangement uses TRBV28 and TRBJ2-7; TRBD1 aligns across 10 bases. V lost 6 bases and J lost 7; bases outside the gene matches: 18. This CDR3 has 17 amino acids. Germline CDR1 is MDHEN and CDR2 is SYDVKM.

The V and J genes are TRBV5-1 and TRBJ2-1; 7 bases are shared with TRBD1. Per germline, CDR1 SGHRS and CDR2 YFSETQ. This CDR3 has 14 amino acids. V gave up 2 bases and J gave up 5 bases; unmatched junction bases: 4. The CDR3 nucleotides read TGCGCCAGCAGCTTACCGGGACAGCACAATGAGCAGTTCTTC. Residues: CASSLPGQHNEQFF.

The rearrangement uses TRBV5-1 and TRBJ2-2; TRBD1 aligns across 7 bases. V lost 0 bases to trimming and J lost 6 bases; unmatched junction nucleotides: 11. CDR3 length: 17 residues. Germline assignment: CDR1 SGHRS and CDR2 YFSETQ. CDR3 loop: CASSLASGQLVAGELFF. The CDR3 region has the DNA TGCGCCAGCAGCTTGGCCTCGGGACAGTTAGTGGCCGGGGAGCTGTTTTTT.

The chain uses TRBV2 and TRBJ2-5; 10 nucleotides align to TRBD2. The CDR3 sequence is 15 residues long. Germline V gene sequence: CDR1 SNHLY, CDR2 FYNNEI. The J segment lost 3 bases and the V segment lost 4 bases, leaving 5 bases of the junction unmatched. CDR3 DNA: TGTGCCAGCAGTGTGGGAAGCGGGGGGGAAGAGACCCAGTACTTC. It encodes CASSVGSGGEETQYF.

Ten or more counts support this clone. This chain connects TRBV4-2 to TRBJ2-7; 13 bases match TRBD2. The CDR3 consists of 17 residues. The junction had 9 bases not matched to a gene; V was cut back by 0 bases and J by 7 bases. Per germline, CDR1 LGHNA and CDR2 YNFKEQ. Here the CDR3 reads CASSQEGELAGGEEQYF. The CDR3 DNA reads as TGTGCCAGCAGCCAAGAAGGAGAACTAGCGGGGGGGGAAGAGCAGTACTTC.

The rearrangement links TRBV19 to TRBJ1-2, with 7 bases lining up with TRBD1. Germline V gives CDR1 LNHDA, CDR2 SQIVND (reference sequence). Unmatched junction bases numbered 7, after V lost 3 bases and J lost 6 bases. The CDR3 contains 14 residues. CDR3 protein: CASSIGKGADGYTF. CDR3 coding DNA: TGTGCCAGTAGTATCGGGAAGGGGGCGGATGGCTACACCTTC. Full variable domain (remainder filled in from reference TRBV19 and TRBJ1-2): DGGITQSPKYLFRKEGQNVTLSCEQNLNHDAMYWYRQDPGQGLRLIYYSQIVNDFQKGDIAEGYSVSREKKESFPLTVTSAQKNPTAFYLCASSIGKGADGYTFGSGTRLTVV.

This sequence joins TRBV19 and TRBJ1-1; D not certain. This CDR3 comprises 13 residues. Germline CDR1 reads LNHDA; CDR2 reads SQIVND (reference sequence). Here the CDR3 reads CGTALAVHTEAFF. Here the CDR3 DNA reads TGTGGCACCGCATTGGCAGTGCACACTGAAGCTTTCTTT.

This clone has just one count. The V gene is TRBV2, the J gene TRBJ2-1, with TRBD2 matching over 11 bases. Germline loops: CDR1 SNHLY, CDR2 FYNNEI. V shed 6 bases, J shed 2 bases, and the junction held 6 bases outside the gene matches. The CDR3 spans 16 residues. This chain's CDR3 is CASRYSGGVAYNEQFF. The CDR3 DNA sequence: TGTGCCAGCAGATATAGCGGGGGGGTGGCCTACAATGAGCAGTTCTTC.

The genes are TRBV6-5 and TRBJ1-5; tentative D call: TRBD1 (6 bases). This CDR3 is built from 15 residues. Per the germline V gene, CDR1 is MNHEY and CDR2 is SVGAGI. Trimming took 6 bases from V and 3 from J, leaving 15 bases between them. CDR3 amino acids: CASRPTGRVNQPQHF. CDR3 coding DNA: TGTGCCAGCAGACCCACAGGGAGGGTCAATCAGCCCCAGCATTTT.

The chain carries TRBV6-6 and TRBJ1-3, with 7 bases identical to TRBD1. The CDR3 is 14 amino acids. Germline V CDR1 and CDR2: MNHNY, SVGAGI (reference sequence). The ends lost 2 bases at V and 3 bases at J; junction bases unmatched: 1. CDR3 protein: CASSYHRGGNTIYF. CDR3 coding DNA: TGTGCCAGCAGTTACCACAGGGGTGGAAACACCATATATTTT.

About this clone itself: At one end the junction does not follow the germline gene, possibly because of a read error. CDR3 in DNA: TGTGCCAGCAGCGTACGGGACACGGGGATAATACATGTCAACTTT. Residues: CASSVRDTGIIHVNF. This chain uses TRBV9 with TRBJ1-1, with D possibly TRBD1 on 6 matching bases. The CDR3 loop spans 15 amino acids. The germline V gene has CDR1 SGDLS and CDR2 YYNGEE.

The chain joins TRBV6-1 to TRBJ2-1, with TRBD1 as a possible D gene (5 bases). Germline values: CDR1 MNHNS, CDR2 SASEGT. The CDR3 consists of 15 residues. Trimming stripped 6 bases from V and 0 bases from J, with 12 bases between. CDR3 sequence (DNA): TGTGCCAGCAGCAGAGAAGACAGCTCCTACAATGAGCAGTTCTTC. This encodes CASSREDSSYNEQFF.

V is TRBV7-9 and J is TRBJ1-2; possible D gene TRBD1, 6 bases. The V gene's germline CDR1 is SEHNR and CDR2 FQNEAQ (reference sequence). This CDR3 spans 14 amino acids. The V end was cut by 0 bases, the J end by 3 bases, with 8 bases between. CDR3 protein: CASSLADSYYGYTF. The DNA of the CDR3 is TGTGCCAGCAGCTTAGCGGACAGCTACTATGGCTACACCTTC.

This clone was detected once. CDR3 nucleotide sequence: TGTGCCAGCAGTGGTTGGCAGGAGAACACCGGGGAGCTGTTTTTT. Protein product: CASSGWQENTGELFF. The V call is TRBV2, the J call TRBJ2-2; D not resolved. Germline V gene data show CDR1 as SNHLY and CDR2 as FYNNEI. Trimming shortened V by 4 bases and J by 1 base, and 10 bases separated the two germline ends. This CDR3 region has 15 residues.

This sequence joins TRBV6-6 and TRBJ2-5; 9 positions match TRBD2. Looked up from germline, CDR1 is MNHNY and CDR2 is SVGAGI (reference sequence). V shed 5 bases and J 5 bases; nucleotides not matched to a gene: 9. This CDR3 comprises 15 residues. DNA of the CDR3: TGTGCCAGCAGTCTGGGCGGACTAGCGATGGAGACCCAGTACTTC. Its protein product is CASSLGGLAMETQYF.

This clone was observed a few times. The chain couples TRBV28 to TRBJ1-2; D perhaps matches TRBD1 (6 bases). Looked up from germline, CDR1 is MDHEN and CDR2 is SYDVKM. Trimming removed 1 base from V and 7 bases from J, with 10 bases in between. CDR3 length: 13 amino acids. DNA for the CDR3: TGTGCCAGCAGTTTATACAGGGCTGGTGGCTACACCTTC. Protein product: CASSLYRAGGYTF.